The following is a T cell receptor beta chain sequence with its context. The target antigen is unknown. Clones were sequenced by immunoSEQ multiplex PCR, and TCRdb holds only the in-frame ones, with some missing. The sample has 50,000 to 55,000 clones, over 80% seen once. Germline assignment: CDR1 MDHEN and CDR2 SYDVKM. Trimming took 2 bases from V and 5 from J, leaving 9 bases between them. The CDR3 consists of 13 residues. These data belong to a study of OX40 agonist ivuxolimab in advanced cancers. General study points: No antigen was identified for the clonally expanded peripheral T cells. Near-lowest levels of clonal expansion characterized partial responders at 0.1-3.0 mg/kg. Several nonresponders also turned out to have low normalized T-cell clonal expansion. Both CD4+ and CD8+ T cell populations in blood had undergone clonal expansion by week 6 at 0.1 to 3.0 mg/kg.

The source material was CD4+ or CD8+ T cells sorted from blood, sampled in a trial of the OX40 agonist ivuxolimab. The chain carries TRBV28 and TRBJ1-2; no clear D. This TCR was sampled from an adult with an advanced solid tumor such as melanoma, head and neck, liver or kidney cancer. CDR3 in amino acids: CASSLAGAYGYTF. The DNA of the CDR3 is TGTGCCAGCAGTTTAGCGGGCGCTTATGGCTACACCTTC.